Reported below is one T cell receptor beta chain. The entry originates in a study of PD-1 blockade in classical Hodgkin lymphoma. The method was immunoSEQ multiplex PCR; TCRdb's version includes in-frame clones alone and lacks a portion of them. This sample has approximately 79,000 clones, with roughly 91% found just once. Every patient had relapsed following autologous stem cell transplantation, and cohorts differed in brentuximab vedotin exposure. Germline V gives CDR1 MDHEN, CDR2 SYDVKM. CDR3 length: 15 amino acids. Losses at the gene ends were 6 bases for V and 2 bases for J; bases not matched to a gene: 6.

The chain joins TRBV28 to TRBJ2-5; TRBD2 agrees at 10 bases. The origin of this receptor is a human donor with classical Hodgkin lymphoma. The sequenced sample was peripheral blood mononuclear cells (PBMCs), obtained before the second cycle of nivolumab. CDR3: CASSTQREGQETQYF. CDR3 coding DNA: TGTGCCAGCAGCACCCAGCGGGAGGGGCAAGAGACCCAGTACTTC.